Presented here are 15 T cell receptor beta chains from one specimen sequenced in a study of shared clonotypes between healthy human individuals. TCRdb keeps only in-frame clones here, not all; method: immunoSEQ multiplex PCR. The profile shows approximately 2.5 million clones, roughly 92% of them singletons. Sequenced input: naive CD4+ T cells sorted from blood. Subset given: CD45RA+ positively selected. The receptors originated from a man between 18 and 35 years old in good health.

The chain has TRBV25-1 and TRBJ2-1; D is unresolved. Germline V CDR1 and CDR2: MGHDK, SYGVNS. The CDR3 spans 12 residues. The V and J ends lost 6 bases and 7 bases respectively, with 10 bases between them. CDR3 coding DNA: TGTGCCAGCAGAGTAGGTCGGAATGAGCAGTTCTTC. Protein sequence: CASRVGRNEQFF.

The gene calls are TRBV2 and TRBJ2-3, with D uncertain. CDR3 length: 14 residues. Germline CDR1 and CDR2: SNHLY and FYNNEI. The V and J ends lost 7 bases and 6 bases respectively, with 17 bases between them. CDR3 sequence: CASTITHGRDTQYF. CDR3 DNA sequence: TGTGCCAGCACTATCACACACGGCAGGGATACGCAGTATTTT.

The chain uses TRBV5-1 and TRBJ2-3; D gene uncertain. The CDR3 length is 17 residues. From germline, CDR1 is SGHRS and CDR2 YFSETQ. V was trimmed by 0 bases and J by 0 bases, leaving 14 bases between them. CDR3 residues: CASSLARTAPSTDTQYF. The DNA of the CDR3 is TGCGCCAGCAGCTTGGCCAGGACGGCGCCTAGCACAGATACGCAGTATTTT.

The chain recombines TRBV5-4 with TRBJ1-2; D perhaps matches TRBD1 (5 bases). The CDR3 is 13 residues long. Per the germline V gene, CDR1 is SGHNT and CDR2 is YYREEE (reference sequence). The germline V and J ends were trimmed by 4 bases and 4 bases, with 11 bases remaining between them. For the CDR3, the DNA is TGTGCCAGCAGCACAGACAGTTTCTATGGCTACACCTTC. Its protein is CASSTDSFYGYTF.

The CDR3: CASSNYITGELFF. The DNA for the CDR3 is TGTGCCAGCAGCAACTATATCACCGGGGAGCTGTTTTTT. The chain uses TRBV7-2 and TRBJ2-2; D is undetermined. This CDR3 has 13 residues. Germline CDR1 reads SGHTA; CDR2 reads FQGNSA. Between the trimmed V and J ends, which lost 5 bases and 4 bases, there was a span of 8 bases.

The chain recombines TRBV6-6 with TRBJ2-3; 9 bases fit TRBD2. Germline assignment: CDR1 MNHNY and CDR2 SVGAGI (reference sequence). V shed 8 bases and J 1 base; nucleotides not matched to a gene: 7. This CDR3 spans 15 amino acids. The CDR3 region is CASARGGRGTDTQYF. For the CDR3, the DNA is TGTGCCAGCGCCAGGGGCGGGAGGGGCACAGATACGCAGTATTTT.

The rearrangement joins TRBV5-1 to TRBJ1-3, with 10 positions matching TRBD1. V lost 0 bases to trimming and J lost 8 bases; unmatched junction nucleotides: 5. This CDR3 has 15 residues. Germline V gene sequence: CDR1 SGHRS, CDR2 YFSETQ. CDR3 residues: CASSLGQGAIDTIYF. CDR3 in DNA: TGCGCCAGCAGCTTGGGACAGGGGGCGATTGACACCATATATTTT.

The chain links TRBV18 to TRBJ2-1; TRBD1 aligns across 8 bases. V trimming: 3 bases; J trimming: 4 bases; junction bases outside the gene matches: 5. This CDR3 spans 15 amino acids. The germline V gene encodes CDR1 KGHSH and CDR2 LQKENI. CDR3 nucleotides: TGTGCCAGCTCACCCGGGAGACAGGGGTACAATGAGCAGTTCTTC. Amino acid sequence: CASSPGRQGYNEQFF.

The V call is TRBV25-1, the J call TRBJ2-7; D is uncertain. This CDR3 is built from 16 residues. V was shortened by 1 base and J by 0 bases, with 13 bases between the two germline ends. Germline V CDR1 and CDR2: MGHDK, SYGVNS. CDR3 region: CASSESGVPNSYEQYF. The CDR3 DNA reads TGTGCCAGCAGTGAATCCGGAGTGCCTAACTCCTACGAGCAGTACTTC.

Comment on this clone: This sample includes further DNA sequences coding for the same CDR3. This chain uses TRBV28 with TRBJ2-7, with no clear D. Germline V gene data show CDR1 as MDHEN and CDR2 as SYDVKM. V dropped 8 bases and J dropped 4 bases, with 6 bases sitting between them. The CDR3 covers 10 residues. The CDR3 DNA is TGTGCCAGCGGGGTTTACGAGCAGTACTTC. Translating it yields CASGVYEQYF.

This clone occurred once. V and J are TRBV6-5 and TRBJ1-4; possible D gene TRBD1, 6 bases. V was pared by 8 bases and J by 7 bases, with 17 bases between. The CDR3 runs 14 residues. CDR1 is MNHEY, CDR2 SVGAGI, per germline. CDR3 coding DNA: TGTGCCAGCCTTTCTGGGGGGGGCCCTGAAAAACTGTTTTTT. This codes for CASLSGGGPEKLFF.

The chain has TRBV19 and TRBJ1-5; the D is unclear. Germline loops: CDR1 LNHDA, CDR2 SQIVND (reference sequence). The CDR3 length is 13 residues. V was shortened by 5 bases and J by 4 bases, with 9 bases between the two germline ends. The CDR3 loop is CASSLDANQPQHF. DNA for the CDR3: TGTGCCAGTAGTTTGGACGCTAATCAGCCCCAGCATTTT.

The chain is built from TRBV5-4 and TRBJ1-1; D possibly corresponds to TRBD1 (5 bases). The V gene lost 0 bases and the J gene lost 7 bases, with 13 bases spanning the gap. The CDR3 totals 14 residues. Germline CDR1 is SGHNT and CDR2 is YYREEE (reference sequence). CDR3 nucleotide sequence: TGTGCCAGCAGCTTGGACGGGGGGATGGATGAAGCTTTCTTT. It yields the protein CASSLDGGMDEAFF.

J is TRBJ2-4 and V is TRBV7-2, with 9 bases that match TRBD2. CDR3 length: 14 amino acids. The J segment lost 9 bases and the V segment lost 4 bases, leaving 7 bases of the junction unmatched. Germline lookup yields CDR1 SGHTA and CDR2 FQGNSA. The CDR3 DNA sequence: TGTGCCAGCAGCTCGGCGGGGGGGCCTATCATTCAGTACTTC. It translates to CASSSAGGPIIQYF.

As regards this clone: This sample also contains other DNA sequences that code for the same CDR3. This chain joins TRBV5-1 and TRBJ1-2, with D unclear. Trimming removed 10 bases at V and 0 bases at J, with 16 bases between. Germline CDR1 is SGHRS and CDR2 is YFSETQ. This CDR3 region has 14 residues. CDR3 DNA sequence: TGCGCCTCAAGCACGGGCGGAGCTAACTATGGCTACACCTTC. Translating it yields CASSTGGANYGYTF.